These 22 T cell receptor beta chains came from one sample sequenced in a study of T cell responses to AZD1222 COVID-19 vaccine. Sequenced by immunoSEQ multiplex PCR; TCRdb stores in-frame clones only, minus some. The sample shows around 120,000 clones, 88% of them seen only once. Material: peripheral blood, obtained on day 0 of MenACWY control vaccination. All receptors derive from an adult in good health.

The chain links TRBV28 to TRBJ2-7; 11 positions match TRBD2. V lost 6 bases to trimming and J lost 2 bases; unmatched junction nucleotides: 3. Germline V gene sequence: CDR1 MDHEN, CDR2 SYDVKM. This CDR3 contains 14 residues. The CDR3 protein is CASRLAGEPYEQYF. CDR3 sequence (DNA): TGTGCCAGCAGACTAGCGGGAGAACCCTACGAGCAGTACTTC. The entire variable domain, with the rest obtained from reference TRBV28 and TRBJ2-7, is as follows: DVKVTQSSRYLVKRTGEKVFLECVQDMDHENMFWYRQDPGLGLRLIYFSYDVKMKEKGDIPEGYSVSREKKERFSLILESASTNQTSMYLCASRLAGEPYEQYFGPGTRLTVT.

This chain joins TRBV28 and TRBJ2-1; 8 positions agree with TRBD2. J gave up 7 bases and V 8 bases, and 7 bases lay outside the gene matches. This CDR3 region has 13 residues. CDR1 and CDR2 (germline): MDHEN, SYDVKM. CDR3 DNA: TGTGCCAGCGTCCGGGGGGGGAGTAATGAGCAGTTCTTC. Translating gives CASVRGGSNEQFF.

CDR3 protein: CASSLVWRGRAKNIQYF. The CDR3 DNA reads TGTGCCAGCAGCTTAGTATGGCGGGGGCGAGCCAAAAACATTCAGTACTTC. The rearrangement joins TRBV11-2 to TRBJ2-4; maybe TRBD2 (7 bases). The CDR3 runs 17 residues. V lost 1 base, J lost 0 bases, and 13 bases lay in between. CDR1 is SGHAT and CDR2 is FQNNGV in the germline V gene.

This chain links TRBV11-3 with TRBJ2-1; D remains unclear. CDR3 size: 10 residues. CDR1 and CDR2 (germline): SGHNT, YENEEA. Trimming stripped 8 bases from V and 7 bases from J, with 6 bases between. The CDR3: CASRWNEQFF. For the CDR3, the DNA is TGTGCCAGCCGTTGGAATGAGCAGTTCTTC. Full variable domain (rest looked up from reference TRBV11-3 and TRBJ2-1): EAGVVQSPRYKIIEKKQPVAFWCNPISGHNTLYWYLQNLGQGPELLIRYENEEAVDDSQLPKDRFSAERLKGVDSTLKIQPAELGDSAVYLCASRWNEQFFGPGTRLTVL.

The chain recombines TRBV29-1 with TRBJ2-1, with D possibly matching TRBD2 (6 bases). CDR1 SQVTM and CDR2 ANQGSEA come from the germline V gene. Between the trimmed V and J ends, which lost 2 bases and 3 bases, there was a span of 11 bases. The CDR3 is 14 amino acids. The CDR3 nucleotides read TGCAGCGTTGAACAGGGACTTGTCTACAATGAGCAGTTCTTC. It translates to CSVEQGLVYNEQFF.

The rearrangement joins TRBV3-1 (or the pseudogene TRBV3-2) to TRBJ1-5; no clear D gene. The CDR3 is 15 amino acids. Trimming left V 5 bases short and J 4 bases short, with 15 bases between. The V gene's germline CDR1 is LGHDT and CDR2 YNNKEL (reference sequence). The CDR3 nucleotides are TGTGCCAGCAGCTTAGCGGGCGGAAATAATCAGCCCCAGCATTTT. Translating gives CASSLAGGNNQPQHF.

The CDR3 is CASSSVRAERLAKNIQYF. The CDR3 DNA reads TGTGCCAGCAGCTCAGTGAGGGCGGAGAGACTAGCCAAAAACATTCAGTACTTC. The chain has TRBV7-2 and TRBJ2-4; possible D gene TRBD2, 5 bases. Trimming removed 4 bases from V and 0 bases from J, with 19 bases in between. Germline CDR1 SGHTA, CDR2 FQGNSA. CDR3 length: 18 residues.

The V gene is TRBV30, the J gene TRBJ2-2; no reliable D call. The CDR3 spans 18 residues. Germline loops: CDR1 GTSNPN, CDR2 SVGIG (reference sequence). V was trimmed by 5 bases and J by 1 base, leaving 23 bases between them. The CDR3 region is CAWLPTPVSTLNTGELFF. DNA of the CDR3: TGTGCCTGGCTCCCTACCCCGGTCTCCACATTGAACACCGGGGAGCTGTTTTTT.

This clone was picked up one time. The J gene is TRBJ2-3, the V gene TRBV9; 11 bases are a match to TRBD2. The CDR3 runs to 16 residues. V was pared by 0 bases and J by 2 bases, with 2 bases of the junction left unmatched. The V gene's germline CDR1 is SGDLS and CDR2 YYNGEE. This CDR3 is CASSVGLAGLTDTQYF. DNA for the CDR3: TGTGCCAGCAGCGTAGGACTAGCGGGACTCACAGATACGCAGTATTTT.

CDR3 amino acids: CASSESSNIQYF. The CDR3 region has the DNA TGTGCCAGCAGTGAATCGTCAAACATTCAGTACTTC. The chain combines TRBV2 with TRBJ2-4; no reliable D call. This CDR3 comprises 12 residues. Germline V lookup: CDR1 SNHLY, CDR2 FYNNEI. The V end was cut by 2 bases, the J end by 6 bases, with 5 bases between. Full variable domain (outside the CDR3, taken from reference TRBV2 and TRBJ2-4): EPEVTQTPSHQVTQMGQEVILRCVPISNHLYFYWYRQILGQKVEFLVSFYNNEISEKSEIFDDQFSVERPDGSNFTLKIRSTKLEDSAMYFCASSESSNIQYFGAGTRLSVL.

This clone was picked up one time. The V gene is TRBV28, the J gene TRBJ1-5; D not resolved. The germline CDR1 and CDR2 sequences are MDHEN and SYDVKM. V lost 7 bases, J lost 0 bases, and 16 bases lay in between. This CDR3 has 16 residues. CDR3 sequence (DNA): TGTGCCAGCACGGTGGGCAGGCAATATAGCAATCAGCCCCAGCATTTT. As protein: CASTVGRQYSNQPQHF.

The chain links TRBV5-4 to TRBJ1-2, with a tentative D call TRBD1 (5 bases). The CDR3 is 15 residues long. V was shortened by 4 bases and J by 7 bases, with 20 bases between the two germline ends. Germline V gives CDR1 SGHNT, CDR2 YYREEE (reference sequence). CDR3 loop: CASSTPLRVETGYTF. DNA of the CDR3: TGTGCCAGCAGCACCCCGCTCAGGGTTGAAACTGGCTACACCTTC.

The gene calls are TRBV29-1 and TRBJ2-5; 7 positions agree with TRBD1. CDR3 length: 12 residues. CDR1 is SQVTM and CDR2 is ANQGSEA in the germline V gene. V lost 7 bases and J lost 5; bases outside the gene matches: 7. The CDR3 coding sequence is TGCAGCGGAACAGGGGCCGGGGAGACCCAGTACTTC. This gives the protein CSGTGAGETQYF.

This CDR3 is CASSLVGGQSYEQYF. As DNA, the CDR3 is TGCGCCAGCAGCTTGGTGGGCGGGCAGTCCTACGAGCAGTACTTC. The V gene is TRBV5-1, the J gene TRBJ2-7; tentatively, D is TRBD2 (5 bases). The ends were cut back, 0 bases at V and 1 base at J, with 11 bases in the middle. Germline CDR1 SGHRS, CDR2 YFSETQ. This CDR3 has 15 amino acids.

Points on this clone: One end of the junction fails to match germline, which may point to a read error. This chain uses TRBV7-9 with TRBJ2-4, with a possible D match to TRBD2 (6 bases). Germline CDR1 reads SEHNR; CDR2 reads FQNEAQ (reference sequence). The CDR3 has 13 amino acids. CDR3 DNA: TGTGCCAGCAGCTCCCCCGGGGAGGTCGTCCGGAACTTC. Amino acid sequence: CASSSPGEVVRNF.

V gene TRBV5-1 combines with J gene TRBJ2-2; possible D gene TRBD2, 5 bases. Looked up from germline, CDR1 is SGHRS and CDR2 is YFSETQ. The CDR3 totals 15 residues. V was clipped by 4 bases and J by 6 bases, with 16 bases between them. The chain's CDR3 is CASSPSGHEAGELFF. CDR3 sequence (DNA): TGCGCCAGCAGCCCCAGCGGCCATGAGGCCGGGGAGCTGTTTTTT.

This CDR3 is CASSREPRDSPSYEQYF. Written as DNA, the CDR3 is TGTGCCAGCAGCAGAGAGCCCCGGGACAGTCCATCCTACGAGCAGTACTTC. This chain uses TRBV7-9 with TRBJ2-7; 7 bases are shared with TRBD1. The ends lost 5 bases at V and 1 base at J; junction bases unmatched: 14. The CDR3 totals 17 residues. The germline gives CDR1 SEHNR, CDR2 FQNEAQ (reference sequence).

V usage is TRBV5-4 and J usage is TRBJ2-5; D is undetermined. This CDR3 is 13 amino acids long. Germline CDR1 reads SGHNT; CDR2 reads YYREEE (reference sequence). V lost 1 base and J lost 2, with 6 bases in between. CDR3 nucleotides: TGTGCCAGCAGCTTGTCCCCACAAGAGACCCAGTACTTC. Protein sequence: CASSLSPQETQYF.

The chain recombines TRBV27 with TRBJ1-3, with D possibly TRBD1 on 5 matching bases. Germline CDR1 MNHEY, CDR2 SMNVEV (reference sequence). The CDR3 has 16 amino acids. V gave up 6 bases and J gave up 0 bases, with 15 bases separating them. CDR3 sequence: CASRWVEGSSGNTIYF. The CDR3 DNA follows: TGTGCCAGCAGATGGGTGGAGGGGAGCTCTGGAAACACCATATATTTT.

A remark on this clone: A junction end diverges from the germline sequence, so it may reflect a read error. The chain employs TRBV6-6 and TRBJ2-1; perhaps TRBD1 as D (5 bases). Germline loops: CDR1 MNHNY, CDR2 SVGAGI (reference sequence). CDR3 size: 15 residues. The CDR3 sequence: CASSYRQGPYIEQFF. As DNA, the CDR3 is TGTGCCAGCAGTTACCGGCAGGGCCCATACATTGAGCAGTTCTTC.

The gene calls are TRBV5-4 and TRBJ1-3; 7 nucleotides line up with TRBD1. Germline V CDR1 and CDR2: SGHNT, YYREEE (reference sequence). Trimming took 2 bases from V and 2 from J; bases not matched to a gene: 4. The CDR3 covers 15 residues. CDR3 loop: CASSLTTGTGNTIYF. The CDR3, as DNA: TGTGCCAGCAGCTTAACGACAGGGACTGGAAACACCATATATTTT.

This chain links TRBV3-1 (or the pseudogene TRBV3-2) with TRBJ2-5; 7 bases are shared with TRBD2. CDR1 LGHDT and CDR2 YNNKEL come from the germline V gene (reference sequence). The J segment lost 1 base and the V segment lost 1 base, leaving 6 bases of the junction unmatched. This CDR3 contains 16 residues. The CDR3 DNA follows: TGTGCCAGCAGCCAAGTATGGGGGGGACTCCAAGAGACCCAGTACTTC. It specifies CASSQVWGGLQETQYF.